Listed below are T cell receptor beta chains from one sample, sequenced in a study of graft-versus-host responses after intestinal transplantation. Here immunoSEQ multiplex PCR was the method, and the copy in TCRdb shows in-frame clones only, minus some. This table holds 120,000 or so clones, just over 90% found once. For these receptors, no antigen is known. The sample here was unstimulated CD8+ T cells sorted from spleen or lymph node cells, taken before intestinal transplant. Receptor source: a human donor who received an intestinal transplant. Each CDR3 is given with its conserved first and last residue. D genes are given only for firm matches.

d_gene	v_gene	j_gene	CDR3aa
NA	TRBV6-4	TRBJ1-1	CASSDYPGLEAFF
NA	TRBV5-6	TRBJ2-1	CASSPTTAPEQFF
NA	TRBV27	TRBJ1-5	CASSMGVNQPQHF
TRBD1	TRBV19	TRBJ2-5	CASSFRQGRETQYF
TRBD2	TRBV30	TRBJ2-1	CAWSLGTSGRARYNEQFF
NA	TRBV11-1	TRBJ2-7	CASSPTDRPYEQYF
NA	TRBV7-9	TRBJ1-1	CASSSPVNTEAFF
NA	TRBV4-2	TRBJ2-1	CASSQDTDSYNEQFF
TRBD1	TRBV27	TRBJ1-2	CASSQLQGPTPSYTF
NA	TRBV16	TRBJ2-7	CASSQSAGSGEQYF
NA	TRBV4-1	TRBJ2-1	CASSGTAEYNEQFF
NA	TRBV29-1	TRBJ2-7	CSVEDSTVYEQYF
NA	TRBV5-1	TRBJ2-7	CASSLRAGRYEQYF
NA	TRBV7-8	TRBJ1-2	CASSPGWGTHYGYTF
NA	TRBV6-6	TRBJ2-2	CASSYPAALGELFF